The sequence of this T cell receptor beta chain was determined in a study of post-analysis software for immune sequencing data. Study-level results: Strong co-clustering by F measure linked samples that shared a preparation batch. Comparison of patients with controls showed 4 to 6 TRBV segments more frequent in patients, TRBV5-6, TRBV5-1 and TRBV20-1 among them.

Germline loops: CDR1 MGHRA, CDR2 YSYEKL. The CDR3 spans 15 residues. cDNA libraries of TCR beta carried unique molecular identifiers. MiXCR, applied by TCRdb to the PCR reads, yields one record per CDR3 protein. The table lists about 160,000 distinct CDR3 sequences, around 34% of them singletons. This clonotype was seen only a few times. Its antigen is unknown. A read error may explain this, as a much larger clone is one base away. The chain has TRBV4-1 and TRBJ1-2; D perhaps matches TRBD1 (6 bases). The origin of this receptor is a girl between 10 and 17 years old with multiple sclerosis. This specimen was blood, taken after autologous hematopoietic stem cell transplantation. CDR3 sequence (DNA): TGCGCCAGCAACCAAGAAATGGACAGTGGAAATGGCTACACCTTC. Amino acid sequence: CASNQEMDSGNGYTF.